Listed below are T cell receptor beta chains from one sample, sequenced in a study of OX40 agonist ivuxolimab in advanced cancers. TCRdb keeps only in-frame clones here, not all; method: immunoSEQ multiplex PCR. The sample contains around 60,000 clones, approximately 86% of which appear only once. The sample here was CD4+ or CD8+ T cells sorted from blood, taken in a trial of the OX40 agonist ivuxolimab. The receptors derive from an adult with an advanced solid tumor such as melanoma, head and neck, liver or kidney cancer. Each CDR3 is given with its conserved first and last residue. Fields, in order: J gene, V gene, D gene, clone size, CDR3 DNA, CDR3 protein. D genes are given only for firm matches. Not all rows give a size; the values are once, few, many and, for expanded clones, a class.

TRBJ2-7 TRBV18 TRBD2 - TGTGCCAGCTCACGAACTAGCGGGGGGGAATACGAGCAGTACTTC CASSRTSGGEYEQYF
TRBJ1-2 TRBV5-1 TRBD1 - TGCGCCAGCAGCGTACAGCCCGGACAGGGAGGCTATGGCTACACCTTC CASSVQPGQGGYGYTF
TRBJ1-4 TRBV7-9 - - TGTGCCAGCAGCTTTGAGGGGTTTAGGGGAAAACTGTTTTTT CASSFEGFRGKLFF
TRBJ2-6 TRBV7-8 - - TGTGCCAGCAGCTTAGACGGCCCGCACTCTGGGGCCAACGTCCTGACTTTC CASSLDGPHSGANVLTF
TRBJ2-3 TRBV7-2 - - TGTGCCAGCAGCTTCGATGGCACAGATACGCAGTATTTT CASSFDGTDTQYF
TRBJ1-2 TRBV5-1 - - TGCGCCAGCAGCTTCGACGGGGGCGCGGGCTATGGCTACACCTTC CASSFDGGAGYGYTF
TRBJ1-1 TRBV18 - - TGTGCCAGCTCACCACAATCTCCGAACACTGAAGCTTTCTTT CASSPQSPNTEAFF
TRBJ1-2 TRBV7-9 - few TGTGCCAGCAGCTTAATTGGACGGGATGGCTACACCTTC CASSLIGRDGYTF
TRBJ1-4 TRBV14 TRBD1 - TGTGCCAGCAGCAGCCCAGGGGGCCTGGCAACTAATGAAAAACTGTTTTTT CASSSPGGLATNEKLFF
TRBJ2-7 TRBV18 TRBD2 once TGTGCCAGCTCACGGGGGACTAGCGGGGGGAGGAACGAGCAGTACTTC CASSRGTSGGRNEQYF
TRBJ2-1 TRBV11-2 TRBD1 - TGTGCCAGCAGCTCGACTACAGGGGCAAGAAACAGTGAGCAGTTCTTC CASSSTTGARNSEQFF
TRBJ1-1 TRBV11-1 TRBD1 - TGTGCCAGCAGCAAGACAGGGGATCCCACTGAAGCTTTCTTT CASSKTGDPTEAFF
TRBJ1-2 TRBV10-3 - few TGTGCCATCAGGAGACAGGCCCAGTATGGCTACACCTTC CAIRRQAQYGYTF
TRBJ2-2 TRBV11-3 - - TGTGCCAGCAGCAACGGGGCCGGGGAGCTGTTTTTT CASSNGAGELFF
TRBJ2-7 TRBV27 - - TGTGCCAGCACCCCCTTGGGGGGCTCCCTCTACGAGCAGTACTTC CASTPLGGSLYEQYF
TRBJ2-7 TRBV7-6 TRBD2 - TGTGCCAGCAGCCTAGGGAGCGGGGCAGACTACGAGCAGTACTTC CASSLGSGADYEQYF
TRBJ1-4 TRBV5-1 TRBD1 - TGCGCCAGCAGCTTGGACGGACAGGGTAGTGTTGAAAAACTGTTTTTT CASSLDGQGSVEKLFF
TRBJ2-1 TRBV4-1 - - TGCGCCAGCAGCCAAGATCTAGGGCAGTTACGGAATGAGCAGTTCTTC CASSQDLGQLRNEQFF
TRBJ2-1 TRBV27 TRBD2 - TGTGCCAGCAGTCCCCTAAGGGGACTAGCGGGAGACTTCAATGAGCAGTTCTTC CASSPLRGLAGDFNEQFF
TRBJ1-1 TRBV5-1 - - TGCGCCAGCAGTGGGGGTACCGTGAACACTGAAGCTTTCTTT CASSGGTVNTEAFF
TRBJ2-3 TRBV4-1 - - TGCGCCAGCAGCCAACTGGACTTGGGGTTTGCAGATACGCAGTATTTT CASSQLDLGFADTQYF
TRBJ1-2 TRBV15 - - TGTGCCACCAGCAGACCTCGGCAGTACCCCTATGGCTACACCTTC CATSRPRQYPYGYTF
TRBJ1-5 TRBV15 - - TGTGCCACCAGCAGAGATACTCGGGGCAGAAGCAATCAGCCCCAGCATTTT CATSRDTRGRSNQPQHF
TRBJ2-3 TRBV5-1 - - TGCGCCAGCAGCTGGGGGGATACGCAGTATTTT CASSWGDTQYF
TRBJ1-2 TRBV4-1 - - TGCGCCAGCAGCCAAGTGTGGGGGAGTAACTATGGCTACACCTTC CASSQVWGSNYGYTF
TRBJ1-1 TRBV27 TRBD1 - TGTGCCAGCAGTACCAGGGGGTTGAACACTGAAGCTTTCTTT CASSTRGLNTEAFF
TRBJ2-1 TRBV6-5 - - TGTGCCAGCAGGAGGGGTGCGGGGAATGAGCAGTTCTTC CASRRGAGNEQFF
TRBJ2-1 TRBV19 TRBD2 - TGTGCCAGTACAGGTAGCGGGGCACACAATGAGCAGTTCTTC CASTGSGAHNEQFF
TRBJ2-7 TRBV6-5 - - TGTGCCAGCAGTTACCCCCCGGAGGGGGTCCACGAGCAGTACTTC CASSYPPEGVHEQYF
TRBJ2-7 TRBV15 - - TGTGCCACCAGCAGAGACAGAGGGGACCTCTACGAGCAGTACTTC CATSRDRGDLYEQYF
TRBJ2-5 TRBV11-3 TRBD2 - TGTGCCAGCAGCCCGGGGACTAGCGCAGAGACCCAGTACTTC CASSPGTSAETQYF
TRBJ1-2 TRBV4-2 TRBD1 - TGTGCCAGCAGCAATACAGGGGCCGACGGCTACACCTTC CASSNTGADGYTF
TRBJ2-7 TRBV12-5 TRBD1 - TGTGCTAGTGGTTTGGAGGCAGGGGGATACGAGCAGTACTTC CASGLEAGGYEQYF
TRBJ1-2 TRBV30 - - TGTGCCTGGAATGGTAATCCGCAGGCGAGCTATGGCTACACCTTC CAWNGNPQASYGYTF
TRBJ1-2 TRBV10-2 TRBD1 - TGCGCCAGCACCTCCCCCGGGACAGGGGGCGGCTACACCTTC CASTSPGTGGGYTF
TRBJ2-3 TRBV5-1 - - TGCGCCAGCAGTCGAACAGATACGCAGTATTTT CASSRTDTQYF
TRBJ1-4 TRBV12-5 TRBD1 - TGTGCTAGTGGTTTAGGGGACAGGTCAAATGAAAAACTGTTTTTT CASGLGDRSNEKLFF
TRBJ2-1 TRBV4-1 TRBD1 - TGCGCCAGCAGCCATGCACCTCGGACAGGGAGAACAGACAATGAGCAGTTCTTC CASSHAPRTGRTDNEQFF
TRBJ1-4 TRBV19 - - TGTGCCAGTAAGGGAGCAACTAATGAAAAACTGTTTTTT CASKGATNEKLFF
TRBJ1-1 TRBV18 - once TGTGCCAGCTCCCCGTTTTCGCACGGATCGAACACTGAAGCTTTCTTT CASSPFSHGSNTEAFF